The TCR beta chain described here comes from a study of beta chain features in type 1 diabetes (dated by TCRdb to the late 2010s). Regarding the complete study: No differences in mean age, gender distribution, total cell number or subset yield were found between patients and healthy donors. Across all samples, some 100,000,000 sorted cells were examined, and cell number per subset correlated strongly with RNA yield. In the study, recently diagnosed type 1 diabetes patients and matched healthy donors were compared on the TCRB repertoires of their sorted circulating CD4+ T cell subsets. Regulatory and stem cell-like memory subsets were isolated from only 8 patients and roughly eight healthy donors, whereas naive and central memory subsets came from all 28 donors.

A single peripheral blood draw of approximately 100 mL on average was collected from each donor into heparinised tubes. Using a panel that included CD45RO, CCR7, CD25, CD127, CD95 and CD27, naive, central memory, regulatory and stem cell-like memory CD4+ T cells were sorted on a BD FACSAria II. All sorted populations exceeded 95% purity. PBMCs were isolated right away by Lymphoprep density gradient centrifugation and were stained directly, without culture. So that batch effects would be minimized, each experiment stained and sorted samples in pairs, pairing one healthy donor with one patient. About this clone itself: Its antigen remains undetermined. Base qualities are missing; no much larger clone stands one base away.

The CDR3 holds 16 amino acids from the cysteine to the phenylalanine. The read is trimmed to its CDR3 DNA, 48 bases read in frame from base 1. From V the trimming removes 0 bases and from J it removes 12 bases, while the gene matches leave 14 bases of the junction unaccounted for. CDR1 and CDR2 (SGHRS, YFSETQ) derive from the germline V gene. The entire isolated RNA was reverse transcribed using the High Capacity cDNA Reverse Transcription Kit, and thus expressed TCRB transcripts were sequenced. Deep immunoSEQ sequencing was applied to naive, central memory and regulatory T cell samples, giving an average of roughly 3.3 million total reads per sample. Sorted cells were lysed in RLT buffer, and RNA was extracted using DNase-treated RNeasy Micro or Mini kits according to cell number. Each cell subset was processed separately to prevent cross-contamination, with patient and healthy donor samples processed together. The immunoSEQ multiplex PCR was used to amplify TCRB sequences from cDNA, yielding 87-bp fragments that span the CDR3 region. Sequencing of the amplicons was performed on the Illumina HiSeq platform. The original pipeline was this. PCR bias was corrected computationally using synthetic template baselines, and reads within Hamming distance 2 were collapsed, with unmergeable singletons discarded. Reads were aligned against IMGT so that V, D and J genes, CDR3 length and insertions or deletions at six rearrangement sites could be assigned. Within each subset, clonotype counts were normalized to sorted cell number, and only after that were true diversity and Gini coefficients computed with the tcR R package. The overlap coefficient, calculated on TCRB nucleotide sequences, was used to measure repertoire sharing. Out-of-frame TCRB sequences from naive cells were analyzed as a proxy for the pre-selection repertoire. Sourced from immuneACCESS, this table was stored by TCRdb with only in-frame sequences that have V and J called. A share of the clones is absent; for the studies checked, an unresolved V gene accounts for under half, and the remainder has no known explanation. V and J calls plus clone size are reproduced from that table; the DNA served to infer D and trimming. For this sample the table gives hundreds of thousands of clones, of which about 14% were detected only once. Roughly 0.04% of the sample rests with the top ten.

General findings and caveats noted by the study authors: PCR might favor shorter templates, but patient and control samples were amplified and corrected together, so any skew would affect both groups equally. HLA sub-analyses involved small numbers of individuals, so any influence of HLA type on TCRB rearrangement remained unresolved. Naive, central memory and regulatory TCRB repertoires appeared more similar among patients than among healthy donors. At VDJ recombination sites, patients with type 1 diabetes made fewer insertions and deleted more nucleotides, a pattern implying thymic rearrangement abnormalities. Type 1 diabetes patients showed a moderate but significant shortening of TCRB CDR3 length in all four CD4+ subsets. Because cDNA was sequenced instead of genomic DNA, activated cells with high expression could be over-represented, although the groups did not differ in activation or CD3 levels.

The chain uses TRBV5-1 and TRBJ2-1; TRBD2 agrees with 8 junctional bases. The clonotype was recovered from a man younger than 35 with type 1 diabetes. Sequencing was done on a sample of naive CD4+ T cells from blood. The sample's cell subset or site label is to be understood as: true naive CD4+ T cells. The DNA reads TGCGCCAGCAGCTTGGCCGCGAACAGCGGGAGTGGTGGGCAGTTCTTC. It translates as CASSLAANSGSGGQFF.